This T cell receptor beta chain was documented in a study of blood T cell repertoires in COVID-19. Overall study: Collection of acute and convalescent COVID-19 samples took place in the United States, Italy and Spain. PBMCs, B-cell-depleted T cells, or T cells were the source of the cDNA or gDNA that made up the material.

After removal of 5 bases from V and 1 base from J, the junction contained 11 bases not matched to a gene. CDR3 length equals 16 residues. Germline V gives CDR1 MNHEY, CDR2 SMNVEV (reference sequence). Original processing methods: Reference gene primers were amplified, and this amplification served to estimate nucleated cell counts. Sequencing was performed with immunoSEQ multiplex PCR; in TCRdb, only in-frame clones are kept and a portion is missing. V and J calls and clone size come straight from that table; D and trimming were deduced from the DNA. The data show tens of thousands of clones, with more than 70% seen just once and roughly 44% held by the top ten.

This TCR was sampled from a human donor in a cohort sampled during active COVID-19. The source material was peripheral blood. This chain links TRBV27 with TRBJ2-7, with TRBD1 matching over 7 bases. This CDR3 is CASSRTPQTGSYEQYF. The DNA for the CDR3 is TGTGCCAGCAGTCGTACCCCGCAGACAGGGTCCTACGAGCAGTACTTC.